These 30 T cell receptor beta chains originate from one sample sequenced in a study of blood T cells in healthy people across ages. A sample-barcoded 5' primer and a J-beta primer mix were used in a second PCR of roughly 7 to 11 cycles. TCRdb re-derived calls from the 5' RACE reads in MiXCR, one entry per CDR3 protein. The repertoire consists of over 550,000 distinct CDR3 sequences, with about 30% occurring once and the leading ten covering approximately 14%. Source material: blood. The receptors here all came from a woman older than 75 in good health.

This clonotype was seen repeatedly, ten times or more. V is TRBV20-1 and J is TRBJ2-1, with D unclear. V was cut by 3 bases and J by 5 bases, with 8 bases left in between. CDR3 size: 12 residues. From germline, CDR1 is DFQATT and CDR2 SNEGSKA (reference sequence). This chain's CDR3 is CSASRQDNEQFF. The CDR3, as DNA: TGCAGTGCTAGTAGGCAGGACAATGAGCAGTTCTTC.

At least ten counts were recorded for this clonotype. J is TRBJ1-2 and V is TRBV29-1; the D is unclear. The CDR3 has 12 residues. Per the germline V gene, CDR1 is SQVTM and CDR2 is ANQGSEA. V lost 4 bases, J lost 4 bases, and 10 bases lay in between. The CDR3 region has the DNA TGCAGCGTTGTCTCGGGCGGCTATGGCTACACCTTC. It translates to CSVVSGGYGYTF.

Of note for this clonotype: A much larger clone lies a single base off, so this may be a read error. This chain uses TRBV27 with TRBJ2-5, with D tentatively TRBD1 (6 bases). The DNA end is a closer match to TRBJ2-7, so the J assignment may be wrong. Germline V CDR1 and CDR2: MNHEY, SMNVEV (reference sequence). This CDR3 is built from 15 residues. CDR3 amino acids: CASTPGHQSVGEQYF. DNA for the CDR3: TGTGCCAGCACTCCGGGACATCAGTCTGTGGGCGAGCAGTACTTC.

With regard to this clonotype: Just one base apart from a much larger clone, this may be a read error. The rearrangement links TRBV18 to TRBJ2-1; D may be TRBD2 (6 bases). Germline values: CDR1 KGHSH, CDR2 LQKENI. The CDR3 contains 14 residues. Trimming stripped 4 bases from V and 14 bases from J, with 21 bases between. CDR3 sequence: CASSLETALGGEFF. The CDR3 DNA follows: TGTGCCAGCTCACTAGAAACTGCTCTAGGCGGGGAGTTCTTC. Full variable domain (outside the CDR3, taken from reference TRBV18 and TRBJ2-1): NAGVMQNPRHLVRRRGQEARLRCSPMKGHSHVYWYRQLPEEGLKFMVYLQKENIIDESGMPKERFSAEFPKEGPSILRIQQVVRGDSAAYFCASSLETALGGEFFGPGTRLTVL.

This clonotype showed up just a few times. The chain carries TRBV7-3 and TRBJ2-3; D unclear. The CDR3 contains 13 residues. The germline V and J ends were trimmed by 5 bases and 8 bases, with 14 bases remaining between them. Per germline, CDR1 SGHTA and CDR2 FQGTGA. The CDR3 sequence is CASSQGAAITQYF. CDR3 sequence (DNA): TGTGCCAGCAGCCAAGGCGCGGCAATTACGCAGTATTTT.

V and J are TRBV6-1 and TRBJ1-4; TRBD1 matches 7 bases. The CDR3 has 16 amino acids. Germline assignment: CDR1 MNHNS and CDR2 SASEGT. J lost 0 bases, V lost 4 bases, and 5 bases had no gene match. The CDR3 protein is CASSVRGDATNEKLFF. CDR3 DNA sequence: TGTGCCAGCAGTGTCAGGGGGGACGCAACTAATGAAAAACTGTTTTTT.

This clonotype occurred many times. The chain is built from TRBV7-9 and TRBJ2-7; D unresolved. The CDR3 consists of 16 residues. Germline loops: CDR1 SEHNR, CDR2 FQNEAQ (reference sequence). Trimming took off 2 bases at V and 3 bases at J, with 17 bases between the two ends. Written as DNA, the CDR3 is TGTGCCAGCAGCTTATGGAGTCTCAGAGGCTACTACGAGCAGTACTTC. As protein: CASSLWSLRGYYEQYF.

Ten or more counts support this clonotype. V gene TRBV18 combines with J gene TRBJ2-1, with D possibly TRBD2 on 6 matching bases. The ends were cut back, 3 bases at V and 13 bases at J, with 19 bases in the middle. The CDR3 loop spans 14 amino acids. CDR1 is KGHSH and CDR2 is LQKENI in the germline V gene. The CDR3 sequence is CASSPALATLGQFF. The CDR3 nucleotides read TGTGCCAGCTCACCGGCTCTAGCGACCCTAGGCCAGTTCTTC.

The chain uses TRBV2 and TRBJ2-2; 7 positions match TRBD1. The CDR3 totals 15 residues. Losses at the gene ends were 7 bases for V and 1 base for J; bases not matched to a gene: 6. CDR1 and CDR2 (germline): SNHLY, FYNNEI. In DNA form, the CDR3 reads TGTGCCAGCAAGCGGACAGGCGGGAACACCGGGGAGCTGTTTTTT. Protein: CASKRTGGNTGELFF.

At least ten counts were recorded for this clonotype. A much larger clonotype is one base distant, so this may be a read error. This chain links TRBV6-2 or TRBV6-3 with TRBJ2-1; TRBD2 aligns across 16 bases. TRBJ2-7 matches the DNA end more closely, so the J call is doubtful. CDR1 is MNHEY and CDR2 is SVGEGT in the germline V gene. The CDR3 spans 19 residues. The CDR3: CASSYSGLAGGSSYNEQYF. CDR3 DNA: TGTGCCAGCAGTTATTCGGGACTAGCGGGGGGGAGCTCCTACAATGAGCAGTACTTC.

As to this clonotype: With a much larger clone just one base away, this may be a read error. The chain joins TRBV15 to TRBJ1-1; D uncertain. Germline V lookup: CDR1 LNHNV, CDR2 YYDKDF (reference sequence). This CDR3 region has 12 residues. As DNA, the CDR3 is TGTACCACCAGCCTGGCAGGCACTGAAGCTTTCTTT. It specifies CTTSLAGTEAFF.

The table lists this clonotype with a few counts. This rearrangement joins TRBV28 to TRBJ1-2; D gene ambiguous. V was shortened by 10 bases and J by 2 bases, with 8 bases between the two germline ends. Germline loops: CDR1 MDHEN, CDR2 SYDVKM. The CDR3 consists of 11 residues. The CDR3 is CATYANYGYTF. The CDR3 region has the DNA TGTGCCACCTACGCCAACTATGGCTACACCTTC.

This clonotype has at least ten counts. The chain employs TRBV12-3 or TRBV12-4 and TRBJ1-2; 12 bases line up with TRBD1. Germline trimming cut 5 bases from V and 4 bases from J; bases unmatched to any gene: 8. This CDR3 has 16 amino acids. The CDR3 DNA reads as TGTGCCAGCAGTCAGGGACAGGGGGCGCCTGGCTATGGCTACACCTTC. It is translated as CASSQGQGAPGYGYTF.

The genes are TRBV24-1 and TRBJ1-5, with D possibly being TRBD1 (6 bases). V lost 4 bases, J lost 3 bases, and 9 bases lay in between. The length of the CDR3 is 14 residues. Germline V gives CDR1 KGHDR, CDR2 SFDVKD. The CDR3: CATSEGATNQPQHF. CDR3 DNA: TGTGCCACCAGTGAGGGGGCTACCAATCAGCCCCAGCATTTT.

Only a few counts were recorded for this clonotype. The chain has TRBV7-9 and TRBJ2-5, with D perhaps assigned TRBD1 or TRBD2 (5 bases each). Germline V gene lookup returns CDR1 SEHNR and CDR2 FQNEAQ (reference sequence). Deletions cut 3 bases from V and 1 base from J, with 15 bases between. This CDR3 is 16 amino acids long. Written as DNA, the CDR3 is TGTGCCAGCAGCTTTTACCCCCGGGGCCTCCAAGAGACCCAGTACTTC. Its protein product is CASSFYPRGLQETQYF.

This clonotype was seen at least ten times. The chain employs TRBV19 and TRBJ2-3, with unresolved D. This CDR3 comprises 13 residues. V dropped 1 base and J dropped 4 bases, with 6 bases sitting between them. The germline V gene encodes CDR1 LNHDA and CDR2 SQIVND (reference sequence). The CDR3 region is CASSIGHSDTQYF. The CDR3 DNA reads as TGTGCCAGTAGTATAGGGCATTCAGATACGCAGTATTTT.

The CDR3 loop reads CASSPRTDSADTQYF. CDR3 nucleotides: TGCGCCAGCAGCCCAAGGACAGACAGCGCAGATACGCAGTATTTT. The rearrangement links TRBV4-3 to TRBJ2-3, with D perhaps TRBD1 (6 bases). The CDR3 length is 15 residues. Germline assignment: CDR1 LGHNA and CDR2 YSLEER. The V and J ends lost 4 bases and 4 bases respectively, with 15 bases between them.

The V gene is TRBV11-2, the J gene TRBJ2-1; D call uncertain. Germline CDR1 reads SGHAT; CDR2 reads FQNNGV. V was cut by 0 bases and J by 0 bases, with 6 bases left in between. There are 15 residues in the CDR3. Written as DNA, the CDR3 is TGTGCCAGCAGCTTAGAGGCCTTCTCCTACAATGAGCAGTTCTTC. Translated, it gives CASSLEAFSYNEQFF.

This clonotype was recorded at least ten times. J is TRBJ2-6 and V is TRBV7-3; tentatively, D is TRBD1 (5 bases). Germline CDR1 is SGHTA and CDR2 is FQGTGA. Trimming took 6 bases from V and 0 from J, leaving 12 bases between them. This CDR3 spans 16 amino acids. The CDR3 region has the DNA TGTGCCAGCAGTCCTACAGGCGACTCTGGGGCCAACGTCCTGACTTTC. It codes for CASSPTGDSGANVLTF.

This clonotype was detected many times. Written as DNA, the CDR3 is TGTGCCAGCGGTAGGGACAGTCAAGAGACCCAGTACTTC. This encodes CASGRDSQETQYF. The genes are TRBV7-2 and TRBJ2-5; 7 positions match TRBD1. The V and J ends lost 8 bases and 2 bases, in that order; junction bases with no gene match: 5. The CDR3 runs 13 residues. CDR1 SGHTA and CDR2 FQGNSA come from the germline V gene.

As for this clonotype: A single base separates this from a much larger clone, so it may be a read error. This chain connects TRBV7-9 to TRBJ2-2; the D gene could be TRBD1 or TRBD2 (6 bases each). The CDR3 covers 12 residues. Germline CDR1 reads SEHNR; CDR2 reads FQNEAQ (reference sequence). CDR3 sequence (DNA): TGTGCGCCAGGAGGGGACACCGGGGAGCGGTTTTTT. Residues: CAPGGDTGERFF.

This clonotype occurred once. A much larger clonotype is one base distant, so this may be a read error. The rearrangement links TRBV7-9 to TRBJ2-4; 12 nucleotides align to TRBD1. The end of the DNA is better explained by TRBJ2-7, so the J call may be wrong. Germline V gene data show CDR1 as SEHNR and CDR2 as FQNEAQ (reference sequence). The CDR3 loop spans 16 amino acids. CDR3: CASSFTGQGASYEQYF. Here the CDR3 DNA reads TGTGCCAGCAGCTTTACGGGACAGGGGGCCAGCTACGAGCAGTACTTC.

The genes are TRBV29-1 and TRBJ1-1; D is unclear. The CDR3 sequence is 15 residues long. Looked up from germline, CDR1 is SQVTM and CDR2 is ANQGSEA. V shed 4 bases and J shed 0 bases, with 15 bases lying between them. The DNA for the CDR3 is TGCAGCGTTGCTCGTCGCGGGCGGGTGAACACTGAAGCTTTCTTT. Translating gives CSVARRGRVNTEAFF.

This clonotype has at least ten counts. The chain has TRBV6-2 or TRBV6-3 and TRBJ2-1, with 7 bases that match TRBD2. V was clipped by 9 bases and J by 0 bases; unmatched bases: 11. Germline CDR1 reads MNHEY; CDR2 reads SVGEGT. This CDR3 region has 16 residues. CDR3 sequence: CASHRDGGSSYNEQFF. The DNA for the CDR3 is TGTGCCAGTCACCGGGACGGGGGGAGCTCCTACAATGAGCAGTTCTTC.

The chain uses TRBV20-1 and TRBJ2-3; D is ambiguous. The germline gives CDR1 DFQATT, CDR2 SNEGSKA (reference sequence). The V and J ends lost 3 bases and 0 bases respectively, with 10 bases between them. The CDR3 sequence is 14 residues long. CDR3 sequence (DNA): TGCAGTGCTAGGTTGACACCTAGCACAGATACGCAGTATTTT. Translation: CSARLTPSTDTQYF.

This clonotype has at least ten counts. Possible read error: a much larger clone is one base away. This rearrangement joins TRBV5-6 to TRBJ2-1; D is ambiguous. Trimming left V 0 bases short and J 9 bases short, with 7 bases between. The CDR3 has 12 amino acids. The germline gives CDR1 SGHDT, CDR2 YYEEEE. The CDR3 spells CASSLAWREQFF. CDR3 sequence (DNA): TGTGCCAGCAGCTTGGCCTGGCGTGAGCAGTTCTTC. Full variable domain (remainder filled in from reference TRBV5-6 and TRBJ2-1): DAGVTQSPTHLIKTRGQQVTLRCSPKSGHDTVSWYQQALGQGPQFIFQYYEEEERQRGNFPDRFSGHQFPNYSSELNVNALLLGDSALYLCASSLAWREQFFGPGTRLTVL.

This clonotype occurred many times. An end of the junction differs from the germline gene, which may be a read error. The rearrangement uses TRBV11-2 and TRBJ2-5; 10 bases agree with TRBD2. Looked up from germline, CDR1 is SGHAT and CDR2 is FQNNGV. The CDR3 is 13 residues long. CDR3 region: CASSSGLAETQYF. The CDR3 DNA reads as TGTGCTAGCAGCTCGGGACTAGCGGAGACCCAGTACTTC.

This chain joins TRBV9 and TRBJ2-3; 7 bases match TRBD2. Trimming removed 0 bases from V and 4 bases from J; junction bases left unmatched: 5. This CDR3 has 15 residues. From germline, CDR1 is SGDLS and CDR2 YYNGEE. The CDR3 sequence is CASSVGLADADTQYF. In nucleotides, the CDR3 is TGTGCCAGCAGCGTAGGTCTAGCGGACGCAGATACGCAGTATTTT.

The genes are TRBV4-2 and TRBJ1-6, with 10 bases identical to TRBD1. The CDR3 totals 19 residues. J was trimmed by 5 bases and V by 2 bases; bases with no gene match: 12. Per germline, CDR1 LGHNA and CDR2 YNFKEQ. CDR3: CASSQRVPGQGSDNSPLHF. For the CDR3, the DNA is TGTGCCAGCAGCCAACGAGTCCCGGGACAGGGGTCGGATAATTCACCCCTCCACTTT.

In DNA form, the CDR3 reads TGTGCCAGCCTCGGTGACAGGGCCATGAACACTGAAGCTTTCTTT. This encodes CASLGDRAMNTEAFF. The chain has TRBV6-2 or TRBV6-3 and TRBJ1-1; 7 positions agree with TRBD1. The CDR3 totals 15 residues. The germline V gene encodes CDR1 MNHEY and CDR2 SVGEGT. Trimming cost V 8 bases and J 0 bases; bases outside gene matches: 9.